The rows below give T cell receptor beta chains drawn from one sample of a study of STAT3 mutations in large granular lymphocyte leukemia. Assay: immunoSEQ multiplex PCR; the TCRdb copy retains only in-frame clones and omits some. Of about 42,000 clones listed, 81% are singletons. Material for sequencing was PBMCs. The receptors shown here come from a human donor with T large granular lymphocyte leukemia. Some clones in this sample may be carry-over from other donors' samples. CDR3s include the opening cysteine and the closing phenylalanine or tryptophan. The D gene is left open where the match is weak. Clone size is not always given. Where it is, it says once, few, many or a class for expanded clones.

v_call: TRBV4-1
d_call: TRBD2
clone_size: NA
j_call: TRBJ2-2
cdr3_nt: TGCGCCAGCAGCCAATGGACTAGTCGCCCCCGGAACACCGGGGAGCTGTTTTTT
cdr3_aa: CASSQWTSRPRNTGELFF

v_call: TRBV13
d_call: NA
clone_size: once
j_call: TRBJ1-1
cdr3_nt: TGTGCCAGCAGCTTAGGGGGCCAGGCTTTCTTT
cdr3_aa: CASSLGGQAFF

v_call: TRBV11-3
d_call: NA
clone_size: NA
j_call: TRBJ2-2
cdr3_nt: TGTGCCAGCAGCTGGGGGGCAAGCACCGGGGAGCTGTTTTTT
cdr3_aa: CASSWGASTGELFF

v_call: TRBV6-5
d_call: NA
clone_size: NA
j_call: TRBJ1-3
cdr3_nt: TGTGCTACCCAGGTTCGTTCTGGAAACACCATATATTTT
cdr3_aa: CATQVRSGNTIYF

v_call: TRBV7-9
d_call: NA
clone_size: NA
j_call: TRBJ1-6
cdr3_nt: TGTGCCAGCAGCTTAGCAGCGAATTCACCCCTCCACTTT
cdr3_aa: CASSLAANSPLHF

v_call: TRBV13
d_call: NA
clone_size: NA
j_call: TRBJ1-2
cdr3_nt: TGTGCCAGCAGCCCCGGGGGGGGTGTAGACTATGGCTACACCTTC
cdr3_aa: CASSPGGGVDYGYTF

v_call: TRBV5-1
d_call: TRBD2
clone_size: NA
j_call: TRBJ2-3
cdr3_nt: TGCGCCAGCAGCTCGCTAGCGGGGGGGCTGACAGATACGCAGTATTTT
cdr3_aa: CASSSLAGGLTDTQYF

v_call: TRBV18
d_call: TRBD1
clone_size: NA
j_call: TRBJ2-3
cdr3_nt: TGTGCCAGCTCACCACCTACAGGGGCAGATACGCAGTATTTT
cdr3_aa: CASSPPTGADTQYF

v_call: TRBV14
d_call: NA
clone_size: few
j_call: TRBJ1-6
cdr3_nt: TGTGCCAGCAGCCAAGACGTGGGACTGATCGGGAATTCACCCCTCCACTTT
cdr3_aa: CASSQDVGLIGNSPLHF

v_call: TRBV6-6
d_call: NA
clone_size: NA
j_call: TRBJ1-5
cdr3_nt: TGTGCCAGCAGTGGACGGGACGCAGGCGGCAATCAGCCCCAGCATTTT
cdr3_aa: CASSGRDAGGNQPQHF

v_call: TRBV6-1
d_call: TRBD1
clone_size: NA
j_call: TRBJ2-1
cdr3_nt: TGTGCCAGCAGTGCAACAGGGGCCGTCTCCTACAATGAGCAGTTCTTC
cdr3_aa: CASSATGAVSYNEQFF

v_call: TRBV4-2
d_call: NA
clone_size: NA
j_call: TRBJ1-1
cdr3_nt: TGTGCCAGCAGCCAACCCGACGGGATTGGGGCTTTCTTT
cdr3_aa: CASSQPDGIGAFF

v_call: TRBV7-8
d_call: NA
clone_size: NA
j_call: TRBJ2-1
cdr3_nt: TGTGCCAGCAGCTTAAGAAGTCTCGTGTCCTACAATGAGCAGTTCTTC
cdr3_aa: CASSLRSLVSYNEQFF

v_call: TRBV19
d_call: TRBD1
clone_size: NA
j_call: TRBJ2-2
cdr3_nt: TGTGCCAGTAGTACCGGGACAGGGTCCACCGGGGAGCTGTTTTTT
cdr3_aa: CASSTGTGSTGELFF

v_call: TRBV7-9
d_call: TRBD1
clone_size: NA
j_call: TRBJ1-1
cdr3_nt: TGTGCCAGCAGCCCCGGGACAGGGGCCACTGAAGCTTTCTTT
cdr3_aa: CASSPGTGATEAFF

v_call: TRBV10-3
d_call: NA
clone_size: NA
j_call: TRBJ1-3
cdr3_nt: TGTGCCATCAGTGAGGGGAGCTCTGGAAACACCATATATTTT
cdr3_aa: CAISEGSSGNTIYF

v_call: TRBV5-1
d_call: NA
clone_size: few
j_call: TRBJ1-4
cdr3_nt: TGCGCCAGCAAAGATGGGGGTGAAAAACTGTTTTTT
cdr3_aa: CASKDGGEKLFF

v_call: TRBV29-1
d_call: NA
clone_size: NA
j_call: TRBJ1-1
cdr3_nt: TGCAGCGTCTTGACATTCATGGACACTGAAGCTTTCTTT
cdr3_aa: CSVLTFMDTEAFF

v_call: TRBV5-1
d_call: NA
clone_size: NA
j_call: TRBJ2-2
cdr3_nt: TGCGCCAGCAGTGACGGGAACACCGGGGAGCTGTTTTTT
cdr3_aa: CASSDGNTGELFF

v_call: TRBV18
d_call: NA
clone_size: NA
j_call: TRBJ1-2
cdr3_nt: TGTGCCAGCTCACCGCAGGGTGCGACAGGCTATGGCTACACCTTC
cdr3_aa: CASSPQGATGYGYTF

v_call: TRBV29-1
d_call: NA
clone_size: NA
j_call: TRBJ1-2
cdr3_nt: TGCAGCGGCGGAGGGGGGGGCCATGGCTACACCTTC
cdr3_aa: CSGGGGGHGYTF

v_call: TRBV9
d_call: TRBD2
clone_size: NA
j_call: TRBJ2-2
cdr3_nt: TGTGCCAGCAGCGTAGTTAGCGGGGGGGACACCGGGGAGCTGTTTTTT
cdr3_aa: CASSVVSGGDTGELFF

v_call: TRBV28
d_call: NA
clone_size: NA
j_call: TRBJ1-1
cdr3_nt: TGTGCCAGCGGGGCAACCATGAACACTGAAGCTTTCTTT
cdr3_aa: CASGATMNTEAFF

v_call: TRBV10-3
d_call: TRBD1
clone_size: few
j_call: TRBJ1-2
cdr3_nt: TGTGCCATCAGTGCGGGACAGGGCTATGGCTACACCTTC
cdr3_aa: CAISAGQGYGYTF

v_call: TRBV28
d_call: NA
clone_size: NA
j_call: TRBJ1-4
cdr3_nt: TGTGCCAGCAGTTTATTGGGGGATACTGAAAAACTGTTTTTT
cdr3_aa: CASSLLGDTEKLFF

v_call: TRBV9
d_call: NA
clone_size: NA
j_call: TRBJ2-6
cdr3_nt: TGTGCCTCCTCTCGAGGAGATACCCCCTCTGGGGCCAACGTCCTGACTTTC
cdr3_aa: CASSRGDTPSGANVLTF

v_call: TRBV10-2
d_call: TRBD1
clone_size: NA
j_call: TRBJ1-2
cdr3_nt: TGCGCCAGTGGGACAGGAGCTAACTATGGCTACACCTTC
cdr3_aa: CASGTGANYGYTF

v_call: TRBV4-1
d_call: TRBD1
clone_size: few
j_call: TRBJ1-6
cdr3_nt: TGCGCCAGCAGCCAAGATCAACAGGGGGTTTGGTCACCCCTCCACTTT
cdr3_aa: CASSQDQQGVWSPLHF

v_call: TRBV5-4
d_call: NA
clone_size: once
j_call: TRBJ2-1
cdr3_nt: TGTGCCAGCAGCTTGGAGGCAGCCGACAATGAGCAGTTCTTC
cdr3_aa: CASSLEAADNEQFF

v_call: TRBV6-6
d_call: NA
clone_size: NA
j_call: TRBJ2-7
cdr3_nt: TGTGCCAGCAGTTACTCGGCTGCGGGGGCAAACTACGAGCAGTACTTC
cdr3_aa: CASSYSAAGANYEQYF

v_call: TRBV6-5
d_call: NA
clone_size: NA
j_call: TRBJ2-7
cdr3_nt: TGTGCCAGCAGCCCCGGGACTTATGCCTACGAGCAGTACTTC
cdr3_aa: CASSPGTYAYEQYF

v_call: TRBV6-6
d_call: TRBD1
clone_size: NA
j_call: TRBJ1-6
cdr3_nt: TGTGCCAGCAGAACTCTCCGGGACAGTAAAAATTCACCCCTCCACTTT
cdr3_aa: CASRTLRDSKNSPLHF

v_call: TRBV5-1
d_call: NA
clone_size: NA
j_call: TRBJ2-5
cdr3_nt: TGCGCCAGCAGCTTGGCCAAAGTTAGAGCGGAGACCCAGTACTTC
cdr3_aa: CASSLAKVRAETQYF

v_call: TRBV18
d_call: TRBD1
clone_size: NA
j_call: TRBJ2-3
cdr3_nt: TGTGCCAGCTCACCCACCGGGACAGGCGTCACAGATACGCAGTATTTT
cdr3_aa: CASSPTGTGVTDTQYF

v_call: TRBV2
d_call: NA
clone_size: NA
j_call: TRBJ1-5
cdr3_nt: TGTGCCAGCAGGGTTTATAGCAATCAGCCCCAGCATTTT
cdr3_aa: CASRVYSNQPQHF

v_call: TRBV28
d_call: TRBD1
clone_size: few
j_call: TRBJ2-5
cdr3_nt: TGTGCCAGCAGTTTAGACAGGGGGCGCATGGGTCTAGAGACCCAGTACTTC
cdr3_aa: CASSLDRGRMGLETQYF

v_call: TRBV6-5
d_call: TRBD1
clone_size: NA
j_call: TRBJ1-2
cdr3_nt: TGTGCCAGCAGTTACGTGGCAGGGGGCAGGAGGGGCTACACCTTC
cdr3_aa: CASSYVAGGRRGYTF

v_call: TRBV18
d_call: TRBD2
clone_size: NA
j_call: TRBJ2-3
cdr3_nt: TGTGCCAGCTCGCCCGGGACTAGCGGGGGGGCCACAGATACGCAGTATTTT
cdr3_aa: CASSPGTSGGATDTQYF

v_call: TRBV11-2
d_call: NA
clone_size: NA
j_call: TRBJ1-2
cdr3_nt: TGTGCCACCAACAGACAGGCGGGGCTTGAGGACTATGGCTACACCTTC
cdr3_aa: CATNRQAGLEDYGYTF

v_call: TRBV5-1
d_call: NA
clone_size: NA
j_call: TRBJ2-5
cdr3_nt: TGCGCCAGCAGCTTGTCCTGGGAAGAGACCCAGTACTTC
cdr3_aa: CASSLSWEETQYF

v_call: TRBV5-4
d_call: TRBD1
clone_size: NA
j_call: TRBJ2-7
cdr3_nt: TGTGCCAGCAGGGCTCCCGGGACAGGGAGGGACGAGCAGTACTTC
cdr3_aa: CASRAPGTGRDEQYF

v_call: TRBV5-1
d_call: TRBD1
clone_size: NA
j_call: TRBJ1-2
cdr3_nt: TGCGCCAGCAGCTTGGGACAGGGTGATATCTATGGCTACACCTTC
cdr3_aa: CASSLGQGDIYGYTF

v_call: TRBV4-2
d_call: NA
clone_size: NA
j_call: TRBJ1-1
cdr3_nt: TGTGCCAGCAGCCCCCTTCTGGGCAGTTACACTGAAGCTTTCTTT
cdr3_aa: CASSPLLGSYTEAFF

v_call: TRBV5-6
d_call: NA
clone_size: NA
j_call: TRBJ1-2
cdr3_nt: TGTGCCAGCAGCTTATCGGGCCCCAGCCCCTATGGCTACACCTTC
cdr3_aa: CASSLSGPSPYGYTF

v_call: TRBV5-1
d_call: NA
clone_size: once
j_call: TRBJ2-1
cdr3_nt: TGCGCCAGCAGCTCGGGGACATCTGAGCAGTTCTTC
cdr3_aa: CASSSGTSEQFF

v_call: TRBV19
d_call: NA
clone_size: once
j_call: TRBJ2-2
cdr3_nt: TGTGCCAGTAGTCTACTACAGGCCACCCGGGGGGAGCTGTTTTTT
cdr3_aa: CASSLLQATRGELFF

v_call: TRBV4-3
d_call: NA
clone_size: NA
j_call: TRBJ2-1
cdr3_nt: TGCGCCAGCAGCCTTTTCATAGGACAGCCGAGCTCCTACAATGAGCAGTTCTTC
cdr3_aa: CASSLFIGQPSSYNEQFF

v_call: TRBV14
d_call: TRBD1
clone_size: NA
j_call: TRBJ1-2
cdr3_nt: TGTGCCAGCAGCCCAGACAGGGCCTATGGCTACACCTTC
cdr3_aa: CASSPDRAYGYTF

v_call: TRBV11-2
d_call: NA
clone_size: NA
j_call: TRBJ2-1
cdr3_nt: TGTGCCAGCAGTGAGGTTAGCTCCTACAATGAGCAGTTCTTC
cdr3_aa: CASSEVSSYNEQFF

v_call: TRBV18
d_call: TRBD1
clone_size: NA
j_call: TRBJ1-2
cdr3_nt: TGTGCCAGCTCACTATCGTTCCGGGACAGGGGGGACTATGGCTACACCTTC
cdr3_aa: CASSLSFRDRGDYGYTF

v_call: TRBV18
d_call: NA
clone_size: NA
j_call: TRBJ1-1
cdr3_nt: TGTGCCAGCTCACTCCACGCCTGGGACACTGAAGCTTTCTTT
cdr3_aa: CASSLHAWDTEAFF

v_call: TRBV2
d_call: NA
clone_size: NA
j_call: TRBJ2-2
cdr3_nt: TGTGCCAGCAGTGAAAGGGGTAACACCGGGGAGCTGTTTTTT
cdr3_aa: CASSERGNTGELFF

v_call: TRBV29-1
d_call: NA
clone_size: NA
j_call: TRBJ1-3
cdr3_nt: TGCAGCGTCCTACAGGGCGGACGGTCCGGAAACACCATATATTTT
cdr3_aa: CSVLQGGRSGNTIYF

v_call: TRBV7-8
d_call: NA
clone_size: NA
j_call: TRBJ1-1
cdr3_nt: TGTGCCAGCAGCTTACTATCCGGCCTGGGGAACACTGAAGCTTTCTTT
cdr3_aa: CASSLLSGLGNTEAFF

v_call: TRBV29-1
d_call: NA
clone_size: NA
j_call: TRBJ1-1
cdr3_nt: TGCAGCGCTACCCCTCTTGGATGGAACACTGAAGCTTTCTTT
cdr3_aa: CSATPLGWNTEAFF

v_call: TRBV25-1
d_call: NA
clone_size: NA
j_call: TRBJ2-7
cdr3_nt: TGTGCCAGCAGTTCCCTGACAGGCTTACCCCCCTACGAGCAGTACTTC
cdr3_aa: CASSSLTGLPPYEQYF

v_call: TRBV10-3
d_call: NA
clone_size: NA
j_call: TRBJ2-7
cdr3_nt: TGTGCCTCCGCCTGGGACGCAGACTCCTACGAGCAGTACTTC
cdr3_aa: CASAWDADSYEQYF

v_call: TRBV28
d_call: NA
clone_size: once
j_call: TRBJ2-6
cdr3_nt: TGTGCCAGCGGAGTCTTCTCTGGGGCCAACGTCCTGACTTTC
cdr3_aa: CASGVFSGANVLTF

v_call: TRBV2
d_call: NA
clone_size: NA
j_call: TRBJ2-3
cdr3_nt: TGTGCCAGCAGCGACCTCACAGATACGCAGTATTTT
cdr3_aa: CASSDLTDTQYF

v_call: TRBV4-1
d_call: NA
clone_size: NA
j_call: TRBJ1-2
cdr3_nt: TGCGCCAGCAGCCCCCAGTCCAACTATGGCTACACCTTC
cdr3_aa: CASSPQSNYGYTF